One sample yielded the 28 T cell receptor beta chains listed below, sequenced in a study of shared clonotypes between healthy human individuals. This table comes from immunoSEQ multiplex PCR, and its TCRdb copy is limited to in-frame clones, with some not included. The table shows approximately 2.3 million clones, with more than 85% occurring only once. The sequenced sample was naive CD4+ T cells from PBMCs. As for subset: CD45RA+ positively selected. Every receptor here comes from a man between 18 and 35 years old in good health. Some clones in this sample may be carry-over from other donors' samples.

The chain joins TRBV6-5 to TRBJ1-5, with D tentatively TRBD1 (5 bases). Germline-derived CDR1 and CDR2 are MNHEY and SVGAGI. V lost 5 bases to trimming and J lost 4 bases, with 9 bases between them. The CDR3 sequence is 13 residues long. The CDR3 spells CASSRGVNQPQHF. In nucleotides, the CDR3 is TGTGCCAGCAGTAGGGGTGTGAATCAGCCCCAGCATTTT.

The chain employs TRBV9 and TRBJ2-5, with 8 bases fitting TRBD1. Trimming took 0 bases from V and 0 from J; bases not matched to a gene: 1. From germline, CDR1 is SGDLS and CDR2 YYNGEE. This CDR3 contains 15 residues. CDR3 bases: TGTGCCAGCAGCGTAGGGACAGGGTACCAAGAGACCCAGTACTTC. Translation gives CASSVGTGYQETQYF.

The rearrangement uses TRBV5-1 and TRBJ2-1; 9 bases match TRBD2. CDR1 is SGHRS and CDR2 is YFSETQ in the germline V gene. Unmatched junction bases numbered 7, after V lost 0 bases and J lost 6 bases. The CDR3 has 16 residues. CDR3: CASSLDLAGAGNEQFF. The CDR3 coding sequence is TGCGCCAGCAGCTTGGATTTAGCGGGAGCGGGCAATGAGCAGTTCTTC.

This chain connects TRBV9 to TRBJ2-2; the D is unclear. This CDR3 has 10 residues. The germline gives CDR1 SGDLS, CDR2 YYNGEE. Trimming took 8 bases from V and 4 from J, leaving 3 bases between them. The CDR3 protein is CARVTGELFF. The CDR3 coding sequence is TGTGCCAGAGTCACCGGGGAGCTGTTTTTT.

This rearrangement joins TRBV28 to TRBJ2-7, with 9 positions matching TRBD1. With 7 bases clipped from V and 2 bases from J, the junction kept 6 bases outside the gene matches. This CDR3 has 14 amino acids. CDR1 is MDHEN, CDR2 SYDVKM, per germline. The CDR3 is CASTGDRVPYEQYF. The DNA of the CDR3 is TGTGCCAGCACGGGGGACAGGGTCCCCTACGAGCAGTACTTC.

The chain couples TRBV9 to TRBJ1-2, with D uncertain. The CDR3 extends over 15 amino acids. Germline V CDR1 and CDR2: SGDLS, YYNGEE. V was cut by 6 bases and J by 8 bases, with 23 bases left in between. In DNA form, the CDR3 reads TGTGCCAGCACCGAAGAAAATCGGTCCTCCGGGGGCTACACCTTC. Its translation is CASTEENRSSGGYTF.

The V and J genes are TRBV28 and TRBJ2-7; 7 bases are a match to TRBD1. Losses at the gene ends were 6 bases for V and 4 bases for J; bases not matched to a gene: 15. The CDR3 totals 16 residues. Germline V gene sequence: CDR1 MDHEN, CDR2 SYDVKM. The CDR3, as DNA: TGTGCCAGCAGAACTTCCCACGGGACAGCTCTTTACGAGCAGTACTTC. Translated, it gives CASRTSHGTALYEQYF. Complete variable domain (other parts from reference TRBV28 and TRBJ2-7): DVKVTQSSRYLVKRTGEKVFLECVQDMDHENMFWYRQDPGLGLRLIYFSYDVKMKEKGDIPEGYSVSREKKERFSLILESASTNQTSMYLCASRTSHGTALYEQYFGPGTRLTVT.

The chain joins TRBV28 to TRBJ2-3; possibly TRBD2 for D (6 bases). The CDR3 has 18 residues. The V and J ends lost 2 bases and 14 bases respectively, with 32 bases between them. Per germline, CDR1 MDHEN and CDR2 SYDVKM. The CDR3 DNA reads as TGTGCCAGCAGTTTAACCCCAAACAAGGACGGTTGGCGGGCGGGACGGTATTTT. Encoded protein: CASSLTPNKDGWRAGRYF.

The V and J genes are TRBV10-3 and TRBJ2-1; 7 bases align to TRBD1. The J segment lost 9 bases and the V segment lost 0 bases, leaving 8 bases of the junction unmatched. Germline lookup yields CDR1 ENHRY and CDR2 SYGVKD. This CDR3 contains 15 residues. CDR3 amino acids: CAISESGTVSPEQFF. CDR3 DNA sequence: TGTGCCATCAGTGAGTCCGGGACAGTATCCCCTGAGCAGTTCTTC.

This clone occurred once. The V call is TRBV18, the J call TRBJ2-7; maybe TRBD1 (6 bases). The CDR3 runs to 14 residues. Germline CDR1 is KGHSH and CDR2 is LQKENI. Trimming left V 0 bases short and J 8 bases short, with 14 bases between. The CDR3 reads CASSPPSRQEKQYF. The CDR3 DNA is TGTGCCAGCTCACCACCGAGTAGACAGGAAAAGCAGTACTTC. The whole variable domain, remainder taken from reference TRBV18 and TRBJ2-7, is NAGVMQNPRHLVRRRGQEARLRCSPMKGHSHVYWYRQLPEEGLKFMVYLQKENIIDESGMPKERFSAEFPKEGPSILRIQQVVRGDSAAYFCASSPPSRQEKQYFGPGTRLTVT.

In nucleotides, the CDR3 is TGCGCCAGCAGCCAACAGGGTCTTTCCTACGAGCAGTACTTC. This codes for CASSQQGLSYEQYF. The chain is built from TRBV4-1 and TRBJ2-7; D is perhaps TRBD1 (5 bases). Trimming took 2 bases from V and 1 from J, leaving 9 bases between them. Germline V lookup: CDR1 MGHRA, CDR2 YSYEKL. This CDR3 has 14 residues.

The rearrangement links TRBV25-1 to TRBJ2-2; D gene uncertain. V was clipped by 10 bases and J by 2 bases, with 14 bases between them. The CDR3 consists of 14 residues. CDR1 is MGHDK, CDR2 SYGVNS, per germline. CDR3 nucleotide sequence: TGTGCCACCGCAAAGGCCGTTAACACCGGGGAGCTGTTTTTT. Amino acids: CATAKAVNTGELFF.

This chain links TRBV6-6 with TRBJ1-6, with D unclear. V dropped 3 bases and J dropped 9 bases, with 3 bases sitting between them. Per the germline V gene, CDR1 is MNHNY and CDR2 is SVGAGI (reference sequence). This CDR3 is 11 amino acids long. CDR3 nucleotides: TGTGCCAGCAGTTATGGTTCACCCCTCCACTTT. Translating gives CASSYGSPLHF.

This clone was seen just once. This chain links TRBV4-1 with TRBJ2-1; the match to TRBD2 covers 7 bases. CDR3 length: 18 amino acids. The ends lost 4 bases at V and 1 base at J; junction bases unmatched: 13. CDR1 MGHRA and CDR2 YSYEKL come from the germline V gene. Here the CDR3 reads CASSLSQLGGGSYNEQFF. The CDR3 nucleotides read TGCGCCAGCAGCCTCTCCCAACTCGGGGGAGGGTCCTACAATGAGCAGTTCTTC.

The CDR3 loop reads CASSPQGAREQYF. In DNA, the CDR3 is TGTGCCAGCAGCCCCCAGGGGGCCCGGGAGCAGTACTTC. The chain joins TRBV7-3 to TRBJ2-7, with TRBD1 matching 8 bases. V lost 5 bases, J lost 7 bases, and 7 bases stayed unmatched. Per germline, CDR1 SGHTA and CDR2 FQGTGA. The CDR3 length is 13 residues.

This clone was counted only a few times. The gene calls are TRBV11-1 and TRBJ1-1, with unresolved D. Trimming took 5 bases from V and 7 from J, leaving 20 bases between them. The CDR3 contains 15 residues. Germline CDR1 and CDR2: SGHAT and FQDESV (reference sequence). CDR3 sequence (DNA): TGTGCCAGCAGCCCAATCCGTGCAGGAAAGGATGAAGCTTTCTTT. Translation: CASSPIRAGKDEAFF.

V is TRBV27 and J is TRBJ2-7; 9 bases fit TRBD1. CDR1 and CDR2 (germline): MNHEY, SMNVEV (reference sequence). CDR3 size: 15 residues. Unmatched junction bases numbered 12, after V lost 7 bases and J lost 5 bases. CDR3 DNA sequence: TGTGCCAGCACCGACCTCGGACAGGGGAGACACGAGCAGTACTTC. This codes for CASTDLGQGRHEQYF.

J is TRBJ1-2 and V is TRBV5-6; 9 bases map to TRBD1. CDR1 SGHDT and CDR2 YYEEEE come from the germline V gene. CDR3 size: 13 residues. V lost 4 bases, J lost 7 bases, and 5 bases stayed unmatched. The DNA for the CDR3 is TGTGCCAGCAGCACCGGGACAGGGTCTGGCTACACCTTC. Protein: CASSTGTGSGYTF.

The genes are TRBV28 and TRBJ1-1; D may be TRBD1 (5 bases). Trimming took off 5 bases at V and 5 bases at J, with 12 bases between the two ends. The germline gives CDR1 MDHEN, CDR2 SYDVKM. The CDR3 consists of 13 residues. The DNA for the CDR3 is TGTGCCAGCAGTCTTGACGGGGGGACTGAAGCTTTCTTT. This sequence encodes CASSLDGGTEAFF.

Comment on this clone: A read error may explain this, as a much larger clone is one base away. This sample includes further DNA sequences coding for the same CDR3. The chain combines TRBV28 with TRBJ2-5; D not certain. The CDR3 totals 11 residues. Germline lookup yields CDR1 MDHEN and CDR2 SYDVKM. V gave up 4 bases and J gave up 3 bases, with 3 bases separating them. For the CDR3, the DNA is TGTGCCAGCAGTTCAGAAGAGACCCAGTACTTC. Residues: CASSSEETQYF.

This clone was recorded once. The V call is TRBV5-1, the J call TRBJ2-3; the D is unclear. Germline assignment: CDR1 SGHRS and CDR2 YFSETQ. The V end lost 0 bases, the J end lost 0 bases, and 11 bases lay between the germline ends. The CDR3 has 16 amino acids. CDR3 DNA: TGCGCCAGCAGCTTGGGGGCCAGACCTAGCACAGATACGCAGTATTTT. Its translation: CASSLGARPSTDTQYF.

The V gene is TRBV19, the J gene TRBJ1-4, with 10 bases lining up with TRBD1. The CDR3 extends over 16 amino acids. V trimming: 6 bases; J trimming: 7 bases; junction bases outside the gene matches: 11. Germline CDR1 reads LNHDA; CDR2 reads SQIVND (reference sequence). The CDR3 protein is CASRDPGQGKAEKLFF. CDR3 nucleotides: TGTGCCAGTAGAGACCCGGGACAGGGGAAGGCTGAAAAACTGTTTTTT.

This rearrangement joins TRBV5-1 to TRBJ2-7; TRBD2 matches 7 bases. J gave up 3 bases and V 2 bases, and 5 bases lay outside the gene matches. CDR1 and CDR2 from the germline V gene are SGHRS and YFSETQ. The CDR3 runs to 14 residues. The CDR3 coding sequence is TGCGCCAGCAGCTTAGGGGACTACGACTACGAGCAGTACTTC. Protein: CASSLGDYDYEQYF.

The V and J genes are TRBV6-6 and TRBJ2-7, with no clear D. V lost 0 bases and J 0 bases, leaving 9 bases between the germline ends. This CDR3 comprises 15 residues. CDR1 MNHNY and CDR2 SVGAGI come from the germline V gene (reference sequence). CDR3 loop: CASSYSPSNSYEQYF. CDR3 DNA: TGTGCCAGCAGTTACTCCCCCAGCAACTCCTACGAGCAGTACTTC.

The gene calls are TRBV6-1 and TRBJ1-3; maybe TRBD1 (6 bases). Germline V lookup: CDR1 MNHNS, CDR2 SASEGT. This CDR3 is 16 amino acids long. With 4 bases removed from V and 4 bases from J, the gap between germline ends came to 17 bases. In nucleotides, the CDR3 is TGTGCCAGCAGTGTCTCAGACAGGCCGGGGGGAAACACCATATATTTT. Translated, it gives CASSVSDRPGGNTIYF.

The chain has TRBV27 and TRBJ1-2; D gene ambiguous. The CDR3 is 11 residues long. V lost 8 bases and J lost 12, with 16 bases in between. Germline V gene lookup returns CDR1 MNHEY and CDR2 SMNVEV (reference sequence). The CDR3: CASDPSRGDTF. Here the CDR3 DNA reads TGTGCCAGCGATCCAAGTCGCGGCGACACCTTC.

The V gene is TRBV19, the J gene TRBJ1-5, with D unclear. V lost 6 bases and J 6 bases, leaving 15 bases between the germline ends. Germline V lookup: CDR1 LNHDA, CDR2 SQIVND (reference sequence). The CDR3 spans 14 residues. The CDR3 DNA reads as TGTGCCAGTAGGTCCCCCCTGGGAGCTCAGCCCCAGCATTTT. Translation: CASRSPLGAQPQHF.

The V gene is TRBV5-1, the J gene TRBJ2-3; D is perhaps TRBD1 (6 bases). Trimming cost V 3 bases and J 4 bases, with 12 bases left between them. CDR1 and CDR2 from the germline V gene are SGHRS and YFSETQ. The CDR3 is 14 amino acids. In DNA form, the CDR3 reads TGCGCCAGCAGCTGGACACAGGGATCAGATACGCAGTATTTT. Translating it yields CASSWTQGSDTQYF.